The rows below give T cell receptor beta chains drawn from one sample of a study of tumor-infiltrating lymphocytes in localized non-small cell lung cancer. Assay: immunoSEQ multiplex PCR; the TCRdb copy retains only in-frame clones and omits some. This sample yields about 12,000 clones, of which roughly 80% are seen a single time; approximately 12% belongs to the top ten. The sequencing sample was made of uninvolved lung tissue not adjacent to the tumor. Receptors were obtained from a human donor with non-small cell lung cancer. CDR3s include the opening cysteine and the closing phenylalanine or tryptophan. A D gene is named only where the DNA matches it firmly. A clone size is listed for some rows: how often the clone was seen (once, few, many), or a class if it is expanded.

J,size,V,D,CDR3,DNA
TRBJ1-4,few,TRBV7-2,.,CASSFSASGNEKLFF,TGTGCCAGCAGCTTCTCGGCCAGCGGTAATGAAAAACTGTTTTTT
TRBJ1-5,.,TRBV9,TRBD1,CASSDRDRDQPQHF,TGTGCCAGCAGCGACCGGGACAGAGATCAGCCCCAGCATTTT
TRBJ2-2,.,TRBV7-8,.,CASSQRRTGDTGELFF,TGTGCCAGCAGCCAACGCCGGACGGGAGACACCGGGGAGCTGTTTTTT
TRBJ1-2,once,TRBV4-3,TRBD1,CASSPGGQGTGGYTF,TGCGCCAGCAGCCCGGGGGGACAGGGAACAGGTGGCTACACCTTC
TRBJ1-1,.,TRBV2,TRBD1,CASRVTRQGGTEAFF,TGTGCCAGCAGGGTTACCCGACAGGGGGGCACTGAAGCTTTCTTT
TRBJ2-7,.,TRBV10-3,TRBD2,CAISPSGGYSYEQYF,TGTGCCATCAGTCCTAGCGGGGGCTACTCCTACGAGCAGTACTTC
TRBJ2-1,.,TRBV29-1,TRBD2,CSVVRLAGQKSNEQFF,TGCAGCGTTGTGAGACTAGCGGGGCAGAAGAGCAATGAGCAGTTCTTC
TRBJ1-2,.,TRBV7-9,.,CASTLDRKNYGYTF,TGTGCCAGCACCCTAGACAGGAAGAACTATGGCTACACCTTC
TRBJ1-2,once,TRBV10-3,.,CAIRADKDYGYTF,TGTGCCATCCGGGCAGACAAGGACTATGGCTACACCTTC
TRBJ2-1,few,TRBV30,TRBD1,CAWSDDRGNEQFF,TGTGCCTGGAGTGACGACAGGGGAAATGAGCAGTTCTTC
TRBJ1-5,.,TRBV7-2,.,CASSLAQSQPQHF,TGTGCCAGCAGCTTAGCGCAGAGTCAGCCCCAGCATTTT
TRBJ1-1,.,TRBV9,.,CASSLTGTPNTEAFF,TGTGCCAGCAGCCTCACCGGGACTCCTAACACTGAAGCTTTCTTT
TRBJ1-5,.,TRBV23-1,.,CATPSRYSNQPQHF,TGCGCCACTCCCTCGAGATATAGCAATCAGCCCCAGCATTTT
TRBJ2-7,once,TRBV2,.,CASSFRVWRHEQYF,TGTGCCAGCAGTTTCCGGGTCTGGCGCCACGAGCAGTACTTC
TRBJ2-2,.,TRBV13,.,CASSHTLTGQTGELFF,TGTGCCAGCAGCCATACCTTAACAGGGCAAACCGGGGAGCTGTTTTTT
TRBJ1-2,.,TRBV5-1,.,CASRTDQGGYTF,TGCGCCAGCAGAACTGACCAAGGTGGCTACACCTTC
TRBJ1-1,.,TRBV5-6,.,CASSLWGRRTEAFF,TGTGCCAGCAGCTTGTGGGGGCGGAGAACTGAAGCTTTCTTT
TRBJ2-5,.,TRBV15,.,CATSGGGAGETQYF,TGTGCCACCAGCGGAGGGGGGGCTGGAGAGACCCAGTACTTC
TRBJ1-4,.,TRBV2,.,CASRMDSEKLFF,TGTGCCAGCCGCATGGACAGTGAAAAACTGTTTTTT
TRBJ1-4,once,TRBV4-1,.,CASSQDGRNEKLFF,TGCGCCAGCAGCCAAGACGGTCGGAATGAAAAACTGTTTTTT
TRBJ2-7,.,TRBV6-5,TRBD2,CASSYRVSGGAYEQYF,TGTGCCAGCAGTTACAGGGTGTCCGGGGGGGCCTACGAGCAGTACTTC
TRBJ2-1,.,TRBV4-2,TRBD2,CASSPALAEVPNEQFF,TGTGCCAGCAGCCCCGCACTAGCGGAGGTCCCCAATGAGCAGTTCTTC
TRBJ2-1,.,TRBV27,.,CATHKGSEQFF,TGTGCCACCCACAAGGGTAGTGAGCAGTTCTTC
TRBJ1-2,once,TRBV9,.,CASSGKTDNYGYTF,TGTGCCAGCAGCGGAAAGACAGACAACTATGGCTACACCTTC